Below, one T cell receptor (beta chain) is given with its context. The antigen is undetermined. Profiling relied on immunoSEQ multiplex PCR, and the TCRdb table lists in-frame clones only, not all of them. The sample holds under 85,000 clones, more than 75% seen once. The CDR3 totals 16 residues. The trim removed 0 bases at V and 5 bases at J, leaving 8 bases unmatched. Germline V CDR1 and CDR2: SGHRS, YFSETQ. The sample is drawn from a study of OX40 agonist ivuxolimab in advanced cancers. Overall study context: It was ivuxolimab, an agonistic anti-OX40 (CD134) antibody, that patients were treated with. Findings of the study overall: CD8+ T cells were the subset that, on average, had more expanded clones than CD4+. The study did not work out the antigen specificity of the expanded peripheral T cells.

The sequencing used CD4+ or CD8+ T cells sorted from blood, collected in a trial of the OX40 agonist ivuxolimab. The clonotype comes from an adult with an advanced solid tumor such as melanoma, head and neck, liver or kidney cancer. The rearrangement joins TRBV5-1 to TRBJ2-5, with 9 nucleotides matching TRBD2. The CDR3 sequence is CASSLGAGGTGETQYF. For the CDR3, the DNA is TGCGCCAGCAGCTTGGGCGCGGGAGGGACTGGGGAGACCCAGTACTTC.